This T cell receptor (beta chain) was identified in a study of blood T cell repertoires in COVID-19. Whole-study context: Sample material is recorded as cDNA or gDNA derived from T cells, B-cell-depleted T cells, or PBMCs.

Original data processing: Researchers report that nucleated cell counts were estimated from reference gene primer amplification. The data were produced by immunoSEQ multiplex PCR, yet TCRdb's version contains in-frame clones alone and is incomplete. V, J and clone size reflect that table, while D and trimming were determined from the DNA. The repertoire has approximately 54,000 clones, 86% of them found once; the top ten carry roughly 15%. The CDR3 runs to 14 residues. Germline trimming cut 6 bases from V and 0 bases from J; bases unmatched to any gene: 4. Germline CDR1 is ENHRY and CDR2 is SYGVKD. This chain connects TRBV10-3 to TRBJ2-7; 8 nucleotides align to TRBD1. The sequence derives from a human donor in a cohort sampled during active COVID-19. Sequenced input: peripheral blood. Here the CDR3 DNA reads TGTGCCATCAGGGAGACAGGGGACTCCTACGAGCAGTACTTC. Translating it yields CAIRETGDSYEQYF.